One and the same sample provided the 17 T cell receptor beta chains below, sequenced in a study of shared clonotypes between healthy human individuals. Assay used: immunoSEQ multiplex PCR; TCRdb lists only in-frame clones, some missing. The sample carries some 200,000 clones, over 50% recorded once. Sequencing used memory CD4+ T cells sorted from blood. Subset specified: CD45RA-negative fraction. The source of these receptors is a man younger than 45 in good health.

The rearrangement joins TRBV7-3 to TRBJ2-1; D is possibly TRBD2 (6 bases). CDR1 and CDR2 from the germline V gene are SGHTA and FQGTGA. The V and J ends lost 0 bases and 7 bases respectively, with 13 bases between them. The CDR3 has 15 residues. CDR3 loop: CASSLTGAGLNEQFF. The CDR3 nucleotides are TGTGCCAGCAGCTTAACAGGGGCGGGGTTGAATGAGCAGTTCTTC.

The chain employs TRBV5-4 and TRBJ2-1; 11 bases agree with TRBD2. Per germline, CDR1 SGHNT and CDR2 YYREEE (reference sequence). The CDR3 totals 15 residues. The V gene end was trimmed by 3 bases and the J gene end by 5 bases; junction bases not matched to a gene: 4. CDR3 sequence: CASSSGTSGNNEQFF. The CDR3 DNA sequence: TGTGCCAGCAGCTCCGGGACTAGCGGAAACAATGAGCAGTTCTTC.

The chain couples TRBV12-5 to TRBJ1-2; TRBD1 is a possible D gene (5 bases). CDR1 LGHNT and CDR2 FRNRAP come from the germline V gene. This CDR3 spans 16 amino acids. V lost 0 bases to trimming and J lost 6 bases, with 17 bases between them. DNA of the CDR3: TGTGCTAGTGGTTTGGTGGTGGGGCCGCACCCCGATGGCTACACCTTC. It specifies CASGLVVGPHPDGYTF.

This clone turned up a few times. Other DNA sequences within the sample encode an identical CDR3. This chain links TRBV2 with TRBJ1-1, with D unclear. The CDR3 runs 12 residues. V was pared by 3 bases and J by 5 bases, with 7 bases between. Germline V gene lookup returns CDR1 SNHLY and CDR2 FYNNEI. The CDR3 DNA sequence: TGTGCCAGCAGTGACCTAGGGACTGAAGCTTTCTTT. It encodes CASSDLGTEAFF.

This chain joins TRBV6-5 and TRBJ2-7; a possible D gene is TRBD2 (5 bases). This CDR3 spans 14 amino acids. CDR1 MNHEY and CDR2 SVGAGI come from the germline V gene. Trimming removed 6 bases from V and 2 bases from J, with 14 bases in between. This CDR3 is CASRSMRATYEQYF. The DNA of the CDR3 is TGTGCCAGCAGATCAATGAGGGCAACCTACGAGCAGTACTTC.

V gene TRBV28 combines with J gene TRBJ2-7, with D possibly matching TRBD1 (5 bases). The CDR3 totals 14 residues. Looked up from germline, CDR1 is MDHEN and CDR2 is SYDVKM. V lost 4 bases and J 0 bases, leaving 10 bases between the germline ends. The CDR3 DNA sequence: TGTGCCAGCAGTTCGACAGCGCTCTCCTACGAGCAGTACTTC. This encodes CASSSTALSYEQYF.

This rearrangement joins TRBV5-1 to TRBJ2-1; 11 nucleotides align to TRBD2. J gave up 0 bases and V 4 bases, and 3 bases lay outside the gene matches. The CDR3 is 16 residues long. Germline assignment: CDR1 SGHRS and CDR2 YFSETQ. The CDR3 DNA reads as TGCGCCAGCAGCCCTAGCGGGAGGAGCTCCTACAATGAGCAGTTCTTC. Protein product: CASSPSGRSSYNEQFF.

The chain carries TRBV28 and TRBJ2-1; D remains unclear. CDR1 is MDHEN, CDR2 SYDVKM, per germline. There are 12 residues in the CDR3. The V end lost 9 bases, the J end lost 1 base, and 7 bases lay between the germline ends. This CDR3 is CASGYSYNEQFF. The CDR3 region has the DNA TGTGCCAGTGGCTATTCCTACAATGAGCAGTTCTTC.

J is TRBJ1-1 and V is TRBV6-5; no clear D gene. V lost 4 bases, J lost 2 bases, and 8 bases lay in between. This CDR3 has 13 residues. Germline assignment: CDR1 MNHEY and CDR2 SVGAGI. CDR3 nucleotides: TGTGCCAGCAGTTGGCGGGGTAACACTGAAGCTTTCTTT. Its protein product is CASSWRGNTEAFF.

This clone has only a few counts. The rearrangement joins TRBV2 to TRBJ2-1; D is undetermined. The CDR3 consists of 11 residues. The V end lost 4 bases, the J end lost 9 bases, and 7 bases lay between the germline ends. Germline values: CDR1 SNHLY, CDR2 FYNNEI. CDR3 bases: TGTGCCAGCAGTGTAGGGTTTGAGCAGTTCTTC. Protein sequence: CASSVGFEQFF.

The chain employs TRBV28 and TRBJ1-2; weak D call: TRBD1 (5 bases). V gave up 5 bases and J gave up 7 bases, with 11 bases separating them. This CDR3 region has 12 residues. Per the germline V gene, CDR1 is MDHEN and CDR2 is SYDVKM. The CDR3 region is CASSQGELGYTF. In DNA form, the CDR3 reads TGTGCCAGCAGTCAGGGTGAGCTTGGCTACACCTTC.

The V and J genes are TRBV9 and TRBJ2-1, with a possible D match to TRBD2 (5 bases). The CDR3 runs to 14 residues. V was cut by 4 bases and J by 7 bases, with 15 bases left in between. Germline lookup yields CDR1 SGDLS and CDR2 YYNGEE. In DNA, the CDR3 is TGTGCCAGCAGCTCTACTAGGTTGGGAAATGAGCAGTTCTTC. Its protein is CASSSTRLGNEQFF.

This chain links TRBV15 with TRBJ1-4, with D possibly being TRBD1 (6 bases). This CDR3 has 16 amino acids. Trimming cost V 7 bases and J 3 bases, with 18 bases left between them. Per the germline V gene, CDR1 is LNHNV and CDR2 is YYDKDF (reference sequence). The CDR3 DNA follows: TGTGCCACCACCCGGGACATCCCTCAGCCTAATGAAAAACTGTTTTTT. It codes for CATTRDIPQPNEKLFF.

The V and J genes are TRBV27 and TRBJ2-1; 12 bases align to TRBD2. There are 17 residues in the CDR3. The V and J ends lost 3 bases and 7 bases, in that order; junction bases with no gene match: 10. Germline CDR1 is MNHEY and CDR2 is SMNVEV (reference sequence). CDR3 sequence: CASSLRFELAGGNEQFF. The CDR3 DNA follows: TGTGCCAGCAGTTTGCGTTTCGAGCTAGCGGGAGGGAATGAGCAGTTCTTC.

The chain couples TRBV6-1 to TRBJ2-7; D unresolved. Trimming took off 1 base at V and 5 bases at J, with 6 bases between the two ends. The germline V gene encodes CDR1 MNHNS and CDR2 SASEGT. The CDR3 runs 12 residues. The DNA for the CDR3 is TGTGCCAGCAGTGAAGAAGTTGACGAGCAGTACTTC. It translates to CASSEEVDEQYF.

CDR3 protein: CASRFRVRQETQYF. CDR3 in DNA: TGTGCCAGCAGATTCAGGGTTAGGCAAGAGACCCAGTACTTC. The V call is TRBV5-6, the J call TRBJ2-5; TRBD1 is a possible D gene (5 bases). The germline V gene encodes CDR1 SGHDT and CDR2 YYEEEE. V lost 5 bases and J lost 2, with 13 bases in between. There are 14 residues in the CDR3.

The genes are TRBV11-1 and TRBJ1-2, with a weak D call TRBD1 (6 bases). Trimming left V 5 bases short and J 5 bases short, with 12 bases between. Germline assignment: CDR1 SGHAT and CDR2 FQDESV (reference sequence). The length of the CDR3 is 13 residues. CDR3 sequence reads: CASSQQGSYGYTF. CDR3 coding DNA: TGTGCCAGCAGCCAACAGGGCTCTTATGGCTACACCTTC.